This T cell receptor beta chain was retrieved from a study of blood T cell repertoires in COVID-19. Whole-study context: The samples span acute and convalescent COVID-19 from the United States, Italy and Spain. T cells, B-cell-depleted T cells, or PBMCs supplied cDNA or gDNA.

The V gene lost 5 bases and the J gene lost 4 bases, with 8 bases spanning the gap. Per germline, CDR1 GTSNPN and CDR2 SVGIG (reference sequence). The CDR3 is made up of 11 amino acids. Per the authors' pipeline: The assay estimated nucleated cells by amplifying reference gene primers. Profiled with immunoSEQ multiplex PCR; TCRdb holds only in-frame clones, not every one. V and J calls and clone size are copied from that table; D and trimming were computed from the DNA. The sample contains about 240,000 clones, approximately 78% of which appear only once. The TCR originated in an older woman with active or convalescent COVID-19. This chain connects TRBV30 to TRBJ1-2, with D possibly TRBD1 on 5 matching bases. Source material: peripheral blood. The CDR3: CAWGHGYGYTF. CDR3 nucleotides: TGTGCCTGGGGACACGGCTATGGCTACACCTTC. Using reference TRBV30 and TRBJ1-2 for the parts outside the CDR3, the full variable domain is SQTIHQWPATLVQPVGSPLSLECTVEGTSNPNLYWYRQAAGRGLQLLFYSVGIGQISSEVPQNLSASRPQDRQFILSSKKLLLSDSGFYLCAWGHGYGYTFGSGTRLTVV.